This T cell receptor (beta chain) was recorded in a study of control samples from healthy donors and cancer patients. Repertoires were generated with immunoSEQ multiplex PCR, while TCRdb's copy carries only in-frame clones and drops some. The sample has roughly 70,000 clones, around 93% seen once. Sequencing used blood. The source of this sequence is a woman younger than 45 in good health.

CDR3 loop: CASKKGEGNTIYF. Written as DNA, the CDR3 is TGTGCCAGTAAAAAGGGAGAAGGGAACACCATATATTTT. The chain has TRBV19 and TRBJ1-3; D ambiguous. In germline, CDR1 is LNHDA, CDR2 SQIVND (reference sequence). This CDR3 has 13 residues. Trimming shortened V by 7 bases and J by 7 bases, and 14 bases separated the two germline ends.